This TCR beta chain was identified during a study of blood T cell repertoires in COVID-19. Study as a whole: Whether acute or convalescent, the COVID-19 samples came from the United States, Italy and Spain. T cells, B-cell-depleted T cells, or PBMCs provided the cDNA or gDNA that served as material.

Authors' processing steps: Reference gene primer amplification yielded estimated nucleated cell counts. Generated by immunoSEQ multiplex PCR, the TCRdb table keeps only in-frame clones and is missing some. Clone size and V and J calls were adopted from that table, with D and trimming inferred from the DNA. The table includes 75,000 to 100,000 clones, around nine tenths detected once. The ends were cut back, 1 base at V and 3 bases at J, with 12 bases in the middle. The length of the CDR3 is 14 residues. Germline V CDR1 and CDR2: SQVTM, ANQGSEA. The TCR sequence derives from a human donor in a cohort sampled during active COVID-19. The chain is built from TRBV29-1 and TRBJ1-1, with D tentatively TRBD1 (6 bases). The specimen sequenced was peripheral blood. The CDR3 DNA reads TGCAGCGTTGAAGGGCGCAGGGGATACACTGAAGCTTTCTTT. It is translated as CSVEGRRGYTEAFF.